This TCR beta chain was obtained from a study of Graves' ophthalmopathy and Graves' hyperthyroidism. Investigators amplified TCR beta CDR3 regions from RNA transcripts. Investigators did first-round RT-PCR with HTBI primers, then second-round multiplex PCR. A single record per CDR3 protein comes from TCRdb applying MiXCR to the multiplex PCR reads. The repertoire holds about 740,000 distinct CDR3 sequences, with about 44% as singletons. This clonotype appeared many times. Trimming took off 6 bases at V and 6 bases at J, with 12 bases between the two ends. The CDR3 covers 13 residues. In germline, CDR1 is SGHDN, CDR2 FVKESK.

V gene TRBV14 combines with J gene TRBJ1-5; a possible D gene is TRBD1 (5 bases). What was sequenced was peripheral blood. The TCR originated in an adult man with Graves' ophthalmopathy. CDR3 sequence (DNA): TGTGCCAGCAGTCGGGGGATGGCTCAGCCCCAGCATTTT. This gives the protein CASSRGMAQPQHF. The full variable domain, with the rest looked up from reference TRBV14 and TRBJ1-5, is EAGVTQFPSHSVIEKGQTVTLRCDPISGHDNLYWYRRVMGKEIKFLLHFVKESKQDESGMPNNRFLAERTGGTYSTLKVQPAELEDSGVYFCASSRGMAQPQHFGDGTRLSIL.